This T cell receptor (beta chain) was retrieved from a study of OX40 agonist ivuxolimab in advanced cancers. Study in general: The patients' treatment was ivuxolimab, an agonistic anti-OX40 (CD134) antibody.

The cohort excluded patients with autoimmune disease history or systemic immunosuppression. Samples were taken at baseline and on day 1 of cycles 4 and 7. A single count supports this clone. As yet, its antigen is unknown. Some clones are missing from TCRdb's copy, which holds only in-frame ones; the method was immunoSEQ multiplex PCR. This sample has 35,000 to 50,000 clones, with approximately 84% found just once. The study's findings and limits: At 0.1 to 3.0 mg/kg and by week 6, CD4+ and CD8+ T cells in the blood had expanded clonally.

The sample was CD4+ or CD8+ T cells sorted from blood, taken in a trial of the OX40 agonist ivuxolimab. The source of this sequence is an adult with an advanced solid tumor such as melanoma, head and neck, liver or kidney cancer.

CDR3 in DNA: TGTGCCAGTAGTATCCGGGACAGCGTTAGGGGCTACACCTTC. Translating gives CASSIRDSVRGYTF. V is TRBV19 and J is TRBJ1-2; 7 positions match TRBD1. Germline-derived CDR1 and CDR2 are LNHDA and SQIVND (reference sequence). V lost 3 bases and J lost 8; bases outside the gene matches: 9. The CDR3 spans 14 residues.